These T cell receptor beta chains were read from a single sample in a study of blood T cell repertoires in COVID-19. The data were produced by immunoSEQ multiplex PCR, yet TCRdb's version contains in-frame clones alone and is incomplete. The table includes fewer than 600,000 clones, roughly 90% detected once. The sequencing sample was made of PBMCs or T cells enriched from blood (not recorded which). These receptors came from a middle-aged woman who had recovered from COVID-19. Each CDR3 is given with its conserved first and last residue. Fields, in order: D gene, clone size, V gene, J gene, CDR3 DNA, CDR3 protein. The D gene is left open where the match is weak. Clone size appears in some rows only: once, few, many, or a class for an expanded clone.

.	.	TRBV5-1	TRBJ2-7	TGCGCCAGCAGAAAACAGGGTGATCTTCTCGAGCAGTACTTC	CASRKQGDLLEQYF
TRBD2	.	TRBV5-4	TRBJ2-7	TGTGCCAGCAGCCTGGGACTAGCGGAACTCTACGAGCAGTACTTC	CASSLGLAELYEQYF
TRBD1	.	TRBV30	TRBJ1-6	TGTGCCTGGAGTTCCGGGACAGGGGATAATTCACCCCTCCACTTT	CAWSSGTGDNSPLHF
.	.	TRBV5-4	TRBJ1-3	TGTGCCAGCAGCTTGAACGGGGGACTCTCTGGAAACACCATATATTTT	CASSLNGGLSGNTIYF
.	few	TRBV27	TRBJ1-5	TGTGCCAGCAGTTTGAGGTTTGATCAGCCCCAGCATTTT	CASSLRFDQPQHF
.	.	TRBV11-2	TRBJ1-6	TGTGCCAGCAGCTTATCGGGGGGTAATTCACCCCTCCACTTT	CASSLSGGNSPLHF
.	few	TRBV7-9	TRBJ1-4	TGTGCCAGCAGCTTAGTCGCAGGGAATGAAAAACTGTTTTTT	CASSLVAGNEKLFF
TRBD1	once	TRBV15	TRBJ2-7	TGTGCCACCAGCAGAGGCTTCCCCGGGACAGGATACGAGCAGTACTTC	CATSRGFPGTGYEQYF
.	.	TRBV30	TRBJ1-5	TGTGCCTGGAGTCCCGGGGTTAGCAATCAGCCCCAGCATTTT	CAWSPGVSNQPQHF
TRBD1	.	TRBV19	TRBJ1-6	TGTGCCAGTAGTCTTGGGACAGGGTTAAATTCACCCCTCCACTTT	CASSLGTGLNSPLHF
TRBD2	.	TRBV9	TRBJ2-5	TGTGCCAGCAGCGTTTCTAGCGGGAGAGGAGAGACCCAGTACTTC	CASSVSSGRGETQYF
.	.	TRBV14	TRBJ1-2	TGTGCCAGCAGCCTCTTCGGGGGGGATGGCTACACCTTC	CASSLFGGDGYTF
.	.	TRBV27	TRBJ1-2	TGTGCCAGCATGGGAGGGGGGCAGCAGGTTGGCTACACCTTC	CASMGGGQQVGYTF
.	few	TRBV21-1	TRBJ2-1	TGTGCCAGCAGCATAGGGCTAGCGGGAGGAGGCAATGAGCAGTTCTTC	CASSIGLAGGGNEQFF
.	.	TRBV19	TRBJ1-1	TGTGCCAGTAGTACACAGGTAAACACTGAAGCTTTCTTT	CASSTQVNTEAFF
.	.	TRBV6-2/TRBV6-3	TRBJ2-7	TGTGCCAGCAGTTACTCGGTCCGGGACAGGTGGGAGGGCCGCTACGAGCAGTACTTC	CASSYSVRDRWEGRYEQYF
TRBD1	once	TRBV5-1	TRBJ1-4	TGCGCCAGCAGCCCAGGCGGGACAGAATATGCAACTAATGAAAAACTGTTTTTT	CASSPGGTEYATNEKLFF
TRBD1	.	TRBV4-2	TRBJ2-7	TGTGCCAGCAGCCACTGGACAGGAAGCTCCTACGAGCAGTACTTC	CASSHWTGSSYEQYF
TRBD1	.	TRBV7-2	TRBJ1-2	TGTGCCAGCAGCTTAGGACAGGGGAACTATGGCTACACCTTC	CASSLGQGNYGYTF
.	.	TRBV7-9	TRBJ2-3	TGTGCCAGCAGCTACGGGACTCGCACAGATACGCAGTATTTT	CASSYGTRTDTQYF
.	.	TRBV6-5	TRBJ2-5	TGTGCCAGCAGAACAGGTCAGGGGACGACCCAGTACTTC	CASRTGQGTTQYF
.	.	TRBV27	TRBJ1-6	TGTGCCAGCAGTTTAAGGGACACCAATTCACCCCTCCACTTT	CASSLRDTNSPLHF
TRBD1	.	TRBV29-1	TRBJ1-6	TGCAGCGTTCTAGATGGCAGGGGGCTTGGTTCACCCCTCCACTTT	CSVLDGRGLGSPLHF
TRBD1	few	TRBV5-1	TRBJ1-4	TGCGCCAGCAGCTTGACAGGGACAGCGGAGGAAAAACTGTTTTTT	CASSLTGTAEEKLFF
.	.	TRBV9	TRBJ1-1	TGTGCCAGCAGCGTCGGGACAACAAACACTGAAGCTTTCTTT	CASSVGTTNTEAFF
.	.	TRBV7-9	TRBJ2-7	TGTGCCAGCAGCTTAGAGGGAGACTACGAGCAGTACTTC	CASSLEGDYEQYF
TRBD1	.	TRBV11-3	TRBJ2-5	TGTGCCAGCAGCTTAGCCCGGGGCAGGGGGTATGAGACCCAGTACTTC	CASSLARGRGYETQYF
.	.	TRBV21-1	TRBJ2-1	TGTGCCAGCAGCAAAGGACCCCCGACTACGCTGTACAATGAGCAGTTCTTC	CASSKGPPTTLYNEQFF
.	.	TRBV11-2	TRBJ1-2	TGTGCCAGCAGCTTGGACCAGGAGGCTTCCTATGGCTACACCTTC	CASSLDQEASYGYTF
.	.	TRBV6-5	TRBJ2-3	TGTGCCAGCATGGAGGGGGGGACGGTCGATACGCAGTATTTT	CASMEGGTVDTQYF
.	.	TRBV7-2	TRBJ1-6	TGTGCCAGCAGCATACAAGGCCGGACAAGTCCTGTGAATTCACCCCTCCACTTT	CASSIQGRTSPVNSPLHF
.	once	TRBV6-5	TRBJ2-2	TGTGCCAGCAGTTACACTAGCTGGAACACCGGGGAGCTGTTTTTT	CASSYTSWNTGELFF
TRBD2	.	TRBV25-1	TRBJ2-1	TGTGCCAGCAGGTCTAGCGGGAGTTTCTCCTACAATGAGCAGTTCTTC	CASRSSGSFSYNEQFF
TRBD1	.	TRBV11-3	TRBJ1-1	TGTGCCAGCAGCCCCAGGACAGGCCCTGTCACTGAAGCTTTCTTT	CASSPRTGPVTEAFF
.	.	TRBV10-2	TRBJ1-4	TGCGCCAGCGGGCAGGAAAAACTGTTTTTT	CASGQEKLFF
TRBD1	.	TRBV6-5	TRBJ1-1	TGTGCCAGCCTTTTTCTTAGGGGGCGAGCTTTCTTT	CASLFLRGRAFF
TRBD1	once	TRBV5-4	TRBJ1-2	TGTGCCAGCAGCTTGAGGTGGGGACAGGGAGACGGCTACACCTTC	CASSLRWGQGDGYTF
.	.	TRBV7-9	TRBJ2-3	TGTGCCAGCAGCTTAGATCATCGCACAGATACGCAGTATTTT	CASSLDHRTDTQYF